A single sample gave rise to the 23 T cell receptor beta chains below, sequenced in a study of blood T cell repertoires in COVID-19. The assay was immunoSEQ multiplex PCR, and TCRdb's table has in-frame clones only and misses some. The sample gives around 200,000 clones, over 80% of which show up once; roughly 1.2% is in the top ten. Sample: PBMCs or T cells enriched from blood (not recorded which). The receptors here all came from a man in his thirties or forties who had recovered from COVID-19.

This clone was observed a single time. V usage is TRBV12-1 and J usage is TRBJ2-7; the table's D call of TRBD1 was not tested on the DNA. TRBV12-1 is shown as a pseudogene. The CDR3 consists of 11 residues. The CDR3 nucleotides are TGTGCCAGCAGCTTCACCTACGAGCAGTACTTC. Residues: CASSFTYEQYF.

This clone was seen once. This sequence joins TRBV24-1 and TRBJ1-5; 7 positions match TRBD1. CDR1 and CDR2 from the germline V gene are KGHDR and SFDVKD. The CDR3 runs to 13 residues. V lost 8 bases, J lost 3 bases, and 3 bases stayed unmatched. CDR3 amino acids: CATTEGANQPQHF. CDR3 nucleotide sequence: TGTGCCACCACCGAGGGGGCCAATCAGCCCCAGCATTTT.

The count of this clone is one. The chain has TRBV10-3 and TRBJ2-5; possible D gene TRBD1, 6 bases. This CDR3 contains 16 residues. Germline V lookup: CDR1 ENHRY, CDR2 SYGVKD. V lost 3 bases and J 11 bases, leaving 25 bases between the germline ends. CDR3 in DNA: TGTGCCATCAGTGAACTCAACCTCCCCACCGGGACACATCAGTACTTC. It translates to CAISELNLPTGTHQYF.

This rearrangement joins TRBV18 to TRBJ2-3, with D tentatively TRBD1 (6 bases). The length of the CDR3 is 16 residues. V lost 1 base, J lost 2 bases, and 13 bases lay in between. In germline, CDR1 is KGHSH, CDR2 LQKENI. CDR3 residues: CASSPRGQPDTDTQYF. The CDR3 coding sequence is TGTGCCAGCTCACCACGAGGACAGCCAGACACAGATACGCAGTATTTT.

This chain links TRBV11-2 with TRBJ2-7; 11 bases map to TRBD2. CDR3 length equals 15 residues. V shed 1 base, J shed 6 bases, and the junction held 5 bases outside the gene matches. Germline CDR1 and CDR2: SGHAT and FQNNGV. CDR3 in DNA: TGTGCCAGCAGCTTAGTAACTAGCGGGAGATCCGAGCAGTACTTC. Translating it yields CASSLVTSGRSEQYF.

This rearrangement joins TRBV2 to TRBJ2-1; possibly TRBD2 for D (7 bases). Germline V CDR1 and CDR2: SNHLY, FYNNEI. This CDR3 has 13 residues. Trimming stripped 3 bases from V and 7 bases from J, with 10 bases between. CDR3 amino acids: CASSDRGANEQFF. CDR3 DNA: TGTGCCAGCAGTGACCGGGGGGCGAATGAGCAGTTCTTC.

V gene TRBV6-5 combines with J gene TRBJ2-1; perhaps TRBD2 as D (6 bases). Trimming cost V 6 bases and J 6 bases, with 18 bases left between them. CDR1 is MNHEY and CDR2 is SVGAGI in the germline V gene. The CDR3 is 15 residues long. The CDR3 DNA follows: TGTGCCAGCAGCCCGCGACGGGGGAGAGGCAATGAGCAGTTCTTC. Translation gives CASSPRRGRGNEQFF.

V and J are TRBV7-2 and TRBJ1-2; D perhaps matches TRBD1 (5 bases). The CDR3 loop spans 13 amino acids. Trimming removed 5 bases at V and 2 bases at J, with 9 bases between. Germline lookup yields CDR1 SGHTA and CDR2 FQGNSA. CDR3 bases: TGTGCCAGCAGCAGGGGTCCGAACTATGGCTACACCTTC. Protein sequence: CASSRGPNYGYTF.

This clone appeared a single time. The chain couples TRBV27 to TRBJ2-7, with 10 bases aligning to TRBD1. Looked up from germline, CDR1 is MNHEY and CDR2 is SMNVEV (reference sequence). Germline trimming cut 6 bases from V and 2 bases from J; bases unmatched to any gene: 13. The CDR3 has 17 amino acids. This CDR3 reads CASSPTLGTGVPYEQYF. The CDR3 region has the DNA TGTGCCAGCAGCCCCACCTTAGGGACAGGGGTCCCCTACGAGCAGTACTTC.

DNA for the CDR3: TGCGCCAGCAGTGATTGGACTAGCGGGGGACACAATGAGCAGTTCTTC. Protein product: CASSDWTSGGHNEQFF. The chain joins TRBV10-1 to TRBJ2-1; 13 positions agree with TRBD2. The CDR3 contains 16 residues. Per the germline V gene, CDR1 is WNHNN and CDR2 is SYGVQD (reference sequence). V trimming: 3 bases; J trimming: 5 bases; junction bases outside the gene matches: 4.

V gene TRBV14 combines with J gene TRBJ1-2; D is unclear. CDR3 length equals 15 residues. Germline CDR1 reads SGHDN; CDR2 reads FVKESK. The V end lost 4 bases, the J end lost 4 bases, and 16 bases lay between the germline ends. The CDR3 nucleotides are TGTGCCAGCAGCCCCCATTGGGCAGACCCCTATGGCTACACCTTC. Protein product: CASSPHWADPYGYTF.

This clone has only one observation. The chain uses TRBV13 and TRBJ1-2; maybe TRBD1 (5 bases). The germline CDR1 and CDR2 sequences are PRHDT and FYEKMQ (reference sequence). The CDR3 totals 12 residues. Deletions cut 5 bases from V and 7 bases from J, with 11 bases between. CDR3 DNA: TGTGCCAGCAGCCCTCAGGGAGGTGGCTACACCTTC. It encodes CASSPQGGGYTF. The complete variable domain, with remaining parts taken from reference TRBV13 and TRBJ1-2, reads AAGVIQSPRHLIKEKRETATLKCYPIPRHDTVYWYQQGPGQDPQFLISFYEKMQSDKGSIPDRFSAQQFSDYHSELNMSSLELGDSALYFCASSPQGGGYTFGSGTRLTVV.

DNA of the CDR3: TGTGCCAGCAGCCAGGGACTAGCGGCATCCTACGAGCAGTACTTC. The encoded protein is CASSQGLAASYEQYF. The chain is built from TRBV5-5 and TRBJ2-7; 11 nucleotides align to TRBD2. There are 15 residues in the CDR3. Trimming at V came to 4 bases and at J to 1 base, leaving 4 bases not matched to a gene. Looked up from germline, CDR1 is SGHKS and CDR2 is YYEKEE (reference sequence).

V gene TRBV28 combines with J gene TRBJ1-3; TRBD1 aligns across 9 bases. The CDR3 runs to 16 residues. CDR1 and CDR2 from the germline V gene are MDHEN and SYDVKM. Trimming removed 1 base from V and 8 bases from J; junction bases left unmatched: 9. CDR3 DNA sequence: TGTGCCAGCAGTTTATCCGAGGACAGGGGCAGGGACACCATATATTTT. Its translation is CASSLSEDRGRDTIYF.

The CDR3 region is CASSGGQLSYEQYF. The CDR3 nucleotides are TGCGCCAGCAGCGGGGGACAGCTCTCCTACGAGCAGTACTTC. The rearrangement joins TRBV5-1 to TRBJ2-7; 7 bases agree with TRBD1. The CDR3 covers 14 residues. Germline CDR1 reads SGHRS; CDR2 reads YFSETQ. The V and J ends lost 4 bases and 0 bases, in that order; junction bases with no gene match: 4.

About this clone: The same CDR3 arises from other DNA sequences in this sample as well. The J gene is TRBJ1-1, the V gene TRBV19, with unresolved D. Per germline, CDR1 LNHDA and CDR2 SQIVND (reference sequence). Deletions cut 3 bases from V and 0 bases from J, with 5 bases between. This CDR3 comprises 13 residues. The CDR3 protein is CASSMAVNTEAFF. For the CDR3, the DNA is TGTGCCAGTAGTATGGCCGTGAACACTGAAGCTTTCTTT.

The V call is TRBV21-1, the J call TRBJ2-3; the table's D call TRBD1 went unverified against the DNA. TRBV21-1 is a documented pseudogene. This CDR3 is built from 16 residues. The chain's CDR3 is CASIPKGRATTDTQYF. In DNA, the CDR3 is TGTGCCAGCATCCCCAAAGGCAGGGCAACCACAGATACGCAGTATTTT.

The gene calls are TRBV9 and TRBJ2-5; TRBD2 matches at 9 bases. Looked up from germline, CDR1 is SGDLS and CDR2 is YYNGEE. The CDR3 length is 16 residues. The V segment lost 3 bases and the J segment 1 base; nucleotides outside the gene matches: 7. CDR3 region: CASSAGTSLFQETQYF. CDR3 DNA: TGTGCCAGCAGCGCCGGGACTAGCCTCTTCCAAGAGACCCAGTACTTC. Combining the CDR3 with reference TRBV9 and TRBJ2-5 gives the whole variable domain DSGVTQTPKHLITATGQRVTLRCSPRSGDLSVYWYQQSLDQGLQFLIQYYNGEERAKGNILERFSAQQFPDLHSELNLSSLELGDSALYFCASSAGTSLFQETQYFGPGTRLLVL.

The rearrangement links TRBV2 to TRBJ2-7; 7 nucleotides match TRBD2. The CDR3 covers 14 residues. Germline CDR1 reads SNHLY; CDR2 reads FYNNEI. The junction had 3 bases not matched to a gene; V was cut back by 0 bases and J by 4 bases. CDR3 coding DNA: TGTGCCAGCAGTGAAGCGGGAGGGATTTACGAGCAGTACTTC. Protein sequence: CASSEAGGIYEQYF.

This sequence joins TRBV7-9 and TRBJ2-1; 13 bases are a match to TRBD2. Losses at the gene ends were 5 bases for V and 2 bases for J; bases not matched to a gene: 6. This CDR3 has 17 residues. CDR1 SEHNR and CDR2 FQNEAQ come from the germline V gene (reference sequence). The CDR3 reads CASSLRLAGGTYNEQFF. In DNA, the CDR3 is TGTGCCAGCAGCCTCCGACTAGCGGGGGGTACCTACAATGAGCAGTTCTTC.

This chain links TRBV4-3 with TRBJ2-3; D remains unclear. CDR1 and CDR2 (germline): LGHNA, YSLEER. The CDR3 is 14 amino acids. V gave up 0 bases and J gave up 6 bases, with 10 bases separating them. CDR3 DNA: TGCGCCAGCAGCCAAGATCGTTGGGCTGATACGCAGTATTTT. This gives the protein CASSQDRWADTQYF.

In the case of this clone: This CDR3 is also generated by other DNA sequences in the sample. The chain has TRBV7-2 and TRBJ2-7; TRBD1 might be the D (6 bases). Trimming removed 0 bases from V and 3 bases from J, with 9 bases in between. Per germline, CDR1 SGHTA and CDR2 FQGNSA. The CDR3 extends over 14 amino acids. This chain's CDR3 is CASSLAGQNYEQYF. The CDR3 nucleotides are TGTGCCAGCAGCTTAGCGGGACAAAACTACGAGCAGTACTTC. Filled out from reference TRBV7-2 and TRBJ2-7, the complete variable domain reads GAGVSQSPSNKVTEKGKDVELRCDPISGHTALYWYRQSLGQGLEFLIYFQGNSAPDKSGLPSDRFSAERTGGSVSTLTIQRTQQEDSAVYLCASSLAGQNYEQYFGPGTRLTVT.

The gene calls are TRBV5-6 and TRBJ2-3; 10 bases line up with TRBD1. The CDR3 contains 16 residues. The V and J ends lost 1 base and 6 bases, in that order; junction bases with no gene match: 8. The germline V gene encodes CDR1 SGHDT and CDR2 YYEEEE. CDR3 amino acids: CASSLTGTGVYDTQYF. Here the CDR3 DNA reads TGTGCCAGCAGCTTGACCGGGACAGGGGTGTATGATACGCAGTATTTT.